This T cell receptor beta chain was observed in a study of control samples from healthy donors and cancer patients. This CDR3 is 12 amino acids long. V lost 6 bases to trimming and J lost 11 bases, with 16 bases between them. Germline lookup yields CDR1 WSHSY and CDR2 SAAADI. Measured with immunoSEQ multiplex PCR; TCRdb has only the in-frame clones, and not every one. The repertoire holds around 100,000 clones, more than 85% seen once, with under 20% in the top ten. The origin of this receptor is a woman in her fifties or sixties in good health. The chain joins TRBV10-2 to TRBJ1-1; D not resolved. Sequences were obtained from blood. CDR3 sequence (DNA): TGCGCCAGCAGATCGACTCGTATCTCGGCTTTCTTT. It codes for CASRSTRISAFF.